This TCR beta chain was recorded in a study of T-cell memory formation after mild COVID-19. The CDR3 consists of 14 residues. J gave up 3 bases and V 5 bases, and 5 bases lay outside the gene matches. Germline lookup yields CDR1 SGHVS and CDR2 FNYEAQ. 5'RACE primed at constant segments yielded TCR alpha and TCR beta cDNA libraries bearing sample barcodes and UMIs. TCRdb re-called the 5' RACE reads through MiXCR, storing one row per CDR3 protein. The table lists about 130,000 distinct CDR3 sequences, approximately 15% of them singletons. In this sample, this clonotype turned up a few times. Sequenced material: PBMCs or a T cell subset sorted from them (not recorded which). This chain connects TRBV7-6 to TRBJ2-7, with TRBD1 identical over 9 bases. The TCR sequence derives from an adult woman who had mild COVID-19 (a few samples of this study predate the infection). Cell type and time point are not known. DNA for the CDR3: TGTGCCAGCAGCAGGGGACAGGGACACTACGAGCAGTACTTC. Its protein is CASSRGQGHYEQYF.